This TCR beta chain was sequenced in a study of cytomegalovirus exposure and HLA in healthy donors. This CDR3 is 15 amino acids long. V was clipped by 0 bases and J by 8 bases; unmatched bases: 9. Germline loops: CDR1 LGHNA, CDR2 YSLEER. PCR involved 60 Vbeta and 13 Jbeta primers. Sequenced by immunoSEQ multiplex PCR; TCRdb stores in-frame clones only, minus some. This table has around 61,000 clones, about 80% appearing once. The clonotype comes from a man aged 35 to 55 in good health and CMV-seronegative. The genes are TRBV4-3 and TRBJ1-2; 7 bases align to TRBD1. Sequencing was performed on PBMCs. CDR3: CASSQDLRGGGGYTF. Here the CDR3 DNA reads TGCGCCAGCAGCCAAGATCTCAGAGGGGGCGGCGGCTACACCTTC.